The TCR beta chain described here comes from a study of patients and donors after allogeneic stem cell transplantation (TCRdb year 2020). About this clonotype: There is no known antigen for this receptor. At one end, the junction sequence differs from germline, possibly due to a read error.

Reading the germline V gene gives CDR1 SGHTA and CDR2 FQGNSA. The CDR3 has 16 amino acids, counting the end cysteine and phenylalanine. Of all the DNA, just the CDR3 is kept, 48 bases in frame from base 1. Libraries came from RT-PCR. The sample was run on a NextSeq 550. The public reads were reanalyzed by TCRdb: fastp trimming at Q25, MiXCR alignment, in-frame beta chains only. Records with the same CDR3 protein are collapsed into one entry carrying the most frequent genes and DNA. The table for this sample lists about 200,000 distinct CDR3 sequences; around 41% of them were counted only once. The top ten clonotypes cover 30% to 35% of the sample.

The sample consisted of blood, either unsorted or a sorted T cell fraction (not recorded which). The receptor chain draws on TRBV7-2 and TRBJ2-2, with TRBD1 perhaps the D gene, on 5 matching bases. The origin of this receptor is a human donor who was either an allogeneic HSCT recipient or a stem cell or donor lymphocyte infusion donor (not recorded which). It is not recorded whose cells these are; they may come from a transplant donor. The CDR3 reads CAEGPRAPGNTEELFF. DNA sequence: TGTGCCGAAGGCCCGCGCGCGCCAGGGAACACCGAGGAGCTGTTTTTT.